The 8 T cell receptor beta chains below all came from one sample that was sequenced in a study of Ad26.COV2.S vaccination and SARS-CoV-2 variants. Stated treatment: roughly 19 received Ad26.COV2.S at low or high dose, single or two shots; roughly 5 received placebo; per-sample allocation not given. Collection of samples fell on day 63 after the first vaccine or placebo injection. The assay was immunoSEQ multiplex PCR, and TCRdb's table has in-frame clones only and misses some. The data show about 330,000 clones, with about nine tenths seen just once and around 5% held by the top ten. The sequencing here drew on peripheral blood, taken in a trial of Ad26.COV2.S vaccine versus placebo. These receptors originate from a person aged 18-60 years who received the Ad26.COV2.S COVID-19 vaccine or a placebo.

The chain carries TRBV7-9 and TRBJ1-1; tentatively, D is TRBD1 (5 bases). CDR1 and CDR2 (germline): SEHNR, FQNEAQ (reference sequence). Trimming left V 8 bases short and J 2 bases short, with 15 bases between. The CDR3 consists of 14 residues. The CDR3 sequence: CASRDSGSNTEAFF. The DNA for the CDR3 is TGTGCCAGCCGAGACAGTGGGTCAAACACTGAAGCTTTCTTT.

CDR3: CASSHPGDNNPTGELFF. CDR3 coding DNA: TGTGCCAGCAGCCACCCGGGAGACAATAACCCCACCGGGGAGCTGTTTTTT. J is TRBJ2-2 and V is TRBV14; tentatively, D is TRBD2 (6 bases). Trimming pared 3 bases from V and 4 bases from J, leaving 18 bases between. The CDR3 runs 17 residues. Germline CDR1 reads SGHDN; CDR2 reads FVKESK.

This chain connects TRBV12-3 or TRBV12-4 to TRBJ2-2, with 8 bases fitting TRBD2. Trimming cost V 6 bases and J 6 bases; bases outside gene matches: 3. The CDR3 spans 13 residues. The CDR3 loop reads CASRRLASGELFF. CDR3 nucleotide sequence: TGTGCCAGCAGAAGACTAGCGTCCGGGGAGCTGTTTTTT.

This clone appeared a few times. This chain links TRBV5-1 with TRBJ2-3, with 7 positions matching TRBD2. This CDR3 contains 16 residues. CDR1 and CDR2 (germline): SGHRS, YFSETQ. J lost 2 bases, V lost 4 bases, and 10 bases had no gene match. The CDR3 spells CASSPDPAGVTDTQYF. The CDR3 DNA follows: TGCGCCAGCAGCCCGGACCCTGCGGGGGTCACAGATACGCAGTATTTT.

This clone was detected only a few times. V and J are TRBV6-2 or TRBV6-3 and TRBJ1-5; 9 bases map to TRBD1. CDR3 size: 17 residues. Germline V gives CDR1 MNHEY, CDR2 SVGEGT. With V trimmed by 5 bases and J by 6 bases, 14 bases remained unmatched. CDR3 bases: TGTGCCAGCAGTGACAACCTCGGGACAGGGTCCTTTCAGCCCCAGCATTTT. Protein sequence: CASSDNLGTGSFQPQHF.

The chain recombines TRBV2 with TRBJ2-3; 8 bases are a match to TRBD2. Germline V CDR1 and CDR2: SNHLY, FYNNEI. V lost 5 bases, J lost 0 bases, and 13 bases stayed unmatched. The CDR3 is 18 amino acids. The CDR3 region is CASSNWAGGQTSTDTQYF. In nucleotides, the CDR3 is TGTGCCAGCAGTAACTGGGCGGGGGGTCAGACTAGCACAGATACGCAGTATTTT.

The chain combines TRBV30 with TRBJ1-3; 7 bases fit TRBD1. Germline CDR1 and CDR2: GTSNPN and SVGIG (reference sequence). Unmatched junction bases numbered 6, after V lost 1 base and J lost 3 bases. This CDR3 has 15 residues. As DNA, the CDR3 is TGTGCCTGGAGTGAACTCGACAGGGATGGAAACACCATATATTTT. Translating gives CAWSELDRDGNTIYF.

This CDR3 is CSVAAGNRNTEAFF. The DNA of the CDR3 is TGCAGCGTTGCGGCAGGGAACAGGAACACTGAAGCTTTCTTT. This chain connects TRBV29-1 to TRBJ1-1; the D gene is possibly TRBD1 (5 bases). There are 14 residues in the CDR3. V was pared by 4 bases and J by 1 base, with 13 bases between. CDR1 SQVTM and CDR2 ANQGSEA come from the germline V gene.